The source of this TCR beta chain is a study of regulatory T cells in long-lasting Graves disease. The wider study: Persistent cases took antithyroid drugs over 5 years and stayed TSH receptor antibody positive.

Regarding the study as a whole: Repertoires from persistent disease leaned toward TRBV28, TRBJ1-2 and TRBJ2-5.

Stated time point: persistent/refractory GD, antithyroid drugs over 5 years with positive TRAb. PBMC RNA was the source of the TCR library. Details on this clonotype: The target antigen is unknown.

The CDR3 consists of 18 residues. The V end was cut by 0 bases, the J end by 5 bases, with 22 bases between. Germline V gene lookup returns CDR1 LGHNA and CDR2 YSLEER. iRepertoire HTBI primers and Arm-PCR of CDR3 regions built TCR beta libraries. TCRdb passed the multiplex PCR reads through MiXCR, listing each CDR3 protein once. The sample comprises about 470,000 distinct CDR3 sequences, 20% to 25% of which are singletons, and about 7% rests with the top ten. The starting material was peripheral blood mononuclear cells (PBMCs), obtained when the disease was refractory, from a patient treated with antithyroid drugs. V gene TRBV4-3 combines with J gene TRBJ1-2; D perhaps matches TRBD1 (6 bases). The sequence came from a female donor with Graves disease. The CDR3 DNA reads TGCGCCAGCAGCCAAGATTGGGCAGGGGATCCCTTAGGGTATGGCTACACCTTC. Its translation is CASSQDWAGDPLGYGYTF.